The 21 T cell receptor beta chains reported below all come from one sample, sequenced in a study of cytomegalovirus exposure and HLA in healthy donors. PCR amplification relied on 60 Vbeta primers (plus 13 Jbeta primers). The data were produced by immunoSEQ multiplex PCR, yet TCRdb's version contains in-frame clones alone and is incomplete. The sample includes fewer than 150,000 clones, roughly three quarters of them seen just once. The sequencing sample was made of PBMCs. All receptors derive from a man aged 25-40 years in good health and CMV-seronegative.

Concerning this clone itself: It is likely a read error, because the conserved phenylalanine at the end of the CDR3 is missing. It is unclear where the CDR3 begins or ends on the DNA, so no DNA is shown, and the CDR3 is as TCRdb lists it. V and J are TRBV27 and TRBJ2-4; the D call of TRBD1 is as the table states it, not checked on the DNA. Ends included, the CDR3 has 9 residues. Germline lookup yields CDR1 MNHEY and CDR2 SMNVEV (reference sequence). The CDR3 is CASSLSAGG.

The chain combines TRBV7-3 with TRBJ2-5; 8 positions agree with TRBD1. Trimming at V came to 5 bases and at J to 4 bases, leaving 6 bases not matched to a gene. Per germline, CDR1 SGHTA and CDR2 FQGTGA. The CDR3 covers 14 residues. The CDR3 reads CASSPQGAGETQYF. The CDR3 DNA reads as TGTGCCAGCAGCCCGCAGGGGGCGGGAGAGACCCAGTACTTC.

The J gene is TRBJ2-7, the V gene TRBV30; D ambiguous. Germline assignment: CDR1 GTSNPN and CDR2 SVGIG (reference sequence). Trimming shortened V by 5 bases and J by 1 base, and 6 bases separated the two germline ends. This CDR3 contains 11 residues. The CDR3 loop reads CAWAQSYEQYF. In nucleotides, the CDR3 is TGTGCCTGGGCCCAGTCCTACGAGCAGTACTTC.

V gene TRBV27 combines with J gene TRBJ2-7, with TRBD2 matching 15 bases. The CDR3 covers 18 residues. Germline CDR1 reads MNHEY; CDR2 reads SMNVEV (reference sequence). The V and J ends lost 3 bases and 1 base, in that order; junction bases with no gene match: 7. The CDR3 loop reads CASSFGLAGGPVSYEQYF. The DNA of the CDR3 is TGTGCCAGCAGTTTTGGACTAGCGGGAGGGCCGGTATCCTACGAGCAGTACTTC.

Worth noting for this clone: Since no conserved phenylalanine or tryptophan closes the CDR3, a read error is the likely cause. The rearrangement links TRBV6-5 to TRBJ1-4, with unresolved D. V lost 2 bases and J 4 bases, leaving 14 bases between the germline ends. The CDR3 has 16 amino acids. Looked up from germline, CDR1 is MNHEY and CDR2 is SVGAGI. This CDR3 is CASSYDPAALNEKLFV. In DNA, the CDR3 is TGTGCCAGCAGTTACGATCCAGCGGCCCTTAATGAAAAACTGTTTGTT.

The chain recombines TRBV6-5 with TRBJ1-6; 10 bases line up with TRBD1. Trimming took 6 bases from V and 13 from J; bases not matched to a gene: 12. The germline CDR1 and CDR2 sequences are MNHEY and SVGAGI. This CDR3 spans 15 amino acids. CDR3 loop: CASRNSGQGEWPLHF. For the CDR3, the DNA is TGTGCCAGCAGAAATAGTGGACAGGGGGAATGGCCCCTCCACTTT.

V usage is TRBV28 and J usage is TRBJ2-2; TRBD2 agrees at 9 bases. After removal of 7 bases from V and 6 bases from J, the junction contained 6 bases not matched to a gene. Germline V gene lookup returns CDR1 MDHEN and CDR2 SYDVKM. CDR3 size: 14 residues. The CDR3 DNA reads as TGTGCCAGCATGGAGCGGGGGGTATCCGGGGAGCTGTTTTTT. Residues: CASMERGVSGELFF.

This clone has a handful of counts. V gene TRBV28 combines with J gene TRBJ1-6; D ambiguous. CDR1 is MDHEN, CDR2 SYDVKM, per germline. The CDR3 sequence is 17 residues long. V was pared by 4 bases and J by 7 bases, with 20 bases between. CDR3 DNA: TGTGCCAGCAGTTCCCCGGGGAGGGCAGGACTAAATTCACCCCTCCACTTT. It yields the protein CASSSPGRAGLNSPLHF.

Here the CDR3 DNA reads TGTGCCAGCAGCCCTCAGACTAGCGCTAACACCGGGGAGCTGTTTTTT. Translated, it gives CASSPQTSANTGELFF. This chain joins TRBV4-2 and TRBJ2-2; TRBD2 aligns across 8 bases. With V trimmed by 4 bases and J by 2 bases, 6 bases remained unmatched. The germline V gene has CDR1 LGHNA and CDR2 YNFKEQ. The CDR3 sequence is 16 residues long.

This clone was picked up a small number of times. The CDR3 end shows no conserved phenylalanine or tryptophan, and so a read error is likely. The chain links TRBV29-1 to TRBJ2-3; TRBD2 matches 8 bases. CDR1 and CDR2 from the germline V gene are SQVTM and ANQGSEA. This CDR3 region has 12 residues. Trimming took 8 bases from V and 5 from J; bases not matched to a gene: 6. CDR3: CSLWSGGDTQYV. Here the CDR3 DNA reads TGCAGCTTATGGAGCGGGGGAGATACGCAGTATGTT.

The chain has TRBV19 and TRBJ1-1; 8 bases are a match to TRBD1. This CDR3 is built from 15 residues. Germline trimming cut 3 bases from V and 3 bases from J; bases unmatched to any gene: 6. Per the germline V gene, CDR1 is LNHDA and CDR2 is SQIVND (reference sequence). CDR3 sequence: CASSIVDRDHTEAFF. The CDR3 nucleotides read TGTGCCAGTAGTATTGTGGACAGGGACCACACTGAAGCTTTCTTT. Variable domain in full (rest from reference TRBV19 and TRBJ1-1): DGGITQSPKYLFRKEGQNVTLSCEQNLNHDAMYWYRQDPGQGLRLIYYSQIVNDFQKGDIAEGYSVSREKKESFPLTVTSAQKNPTAFYLCASSIVDRDHTEAFFGQGTRLTVV.

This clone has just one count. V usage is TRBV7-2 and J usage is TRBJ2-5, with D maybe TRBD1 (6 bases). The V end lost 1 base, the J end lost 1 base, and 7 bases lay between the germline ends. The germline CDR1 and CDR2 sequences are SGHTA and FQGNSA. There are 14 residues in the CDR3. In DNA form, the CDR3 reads TGTGCCAGCAGCTTAGGGACAGTCCAAGAGACCCAGTACTTC. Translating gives CASSLGTVQETQYF.

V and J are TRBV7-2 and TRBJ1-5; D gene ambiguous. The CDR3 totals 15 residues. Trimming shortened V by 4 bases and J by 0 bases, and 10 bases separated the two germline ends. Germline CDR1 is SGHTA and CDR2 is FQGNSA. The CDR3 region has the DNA TGTGCCAGCAGCTCACTCATCCTTAGCAATCAGCCCCAGCATTTT. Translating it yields CASSSLILSNQPQHF.

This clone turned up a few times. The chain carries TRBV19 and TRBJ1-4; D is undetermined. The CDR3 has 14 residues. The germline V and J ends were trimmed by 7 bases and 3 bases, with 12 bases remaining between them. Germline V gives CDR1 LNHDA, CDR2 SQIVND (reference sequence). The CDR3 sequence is CASTIRGANEKLFF. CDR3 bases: TGTGCCAGTACCATTCGGGGTGCTAATGAAAAACTGTTTTTT.

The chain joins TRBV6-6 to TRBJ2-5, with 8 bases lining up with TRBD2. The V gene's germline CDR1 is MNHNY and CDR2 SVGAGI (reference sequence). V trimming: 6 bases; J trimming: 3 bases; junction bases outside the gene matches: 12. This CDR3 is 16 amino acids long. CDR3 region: CASRGLGTSFEETQYF. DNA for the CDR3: TGTGCCAGCAGAGGTCTCGGGACTAGTTTTGAAGAGACCCAGTACTTC.

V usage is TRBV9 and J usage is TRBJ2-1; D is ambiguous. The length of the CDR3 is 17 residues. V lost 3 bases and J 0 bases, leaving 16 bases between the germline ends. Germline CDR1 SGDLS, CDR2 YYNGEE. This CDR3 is CASSANRVADSYNEQFF. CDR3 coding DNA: TGTGCCAGCAGCGCAAACCGGGTTGCAGACTCCTACAATGAGCAGTTCTTC.

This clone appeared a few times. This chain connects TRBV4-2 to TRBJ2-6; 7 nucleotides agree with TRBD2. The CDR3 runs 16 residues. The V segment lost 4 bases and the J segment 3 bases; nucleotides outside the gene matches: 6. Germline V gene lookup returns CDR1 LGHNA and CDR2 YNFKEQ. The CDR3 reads CASSRDGGDGANVLTF. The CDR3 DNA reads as TGTGCCAGCAGCCGAGATGGGGGGGATGGGGCCAACGTCCTGACTTTC.

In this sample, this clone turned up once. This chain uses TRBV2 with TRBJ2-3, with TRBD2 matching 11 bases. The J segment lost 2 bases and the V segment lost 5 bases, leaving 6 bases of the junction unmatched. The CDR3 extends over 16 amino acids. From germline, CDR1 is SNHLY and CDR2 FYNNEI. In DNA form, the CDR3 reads TGTGCCAGCAGTCTTTCTAGCGGGGGGACCACAGATACGCAGTATTTT. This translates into CASSLSSGGTTDTQYF.

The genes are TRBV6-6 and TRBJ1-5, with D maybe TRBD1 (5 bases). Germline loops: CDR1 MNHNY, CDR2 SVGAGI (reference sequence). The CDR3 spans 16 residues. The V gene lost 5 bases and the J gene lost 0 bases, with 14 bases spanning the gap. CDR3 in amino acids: CASSRLGHSSNQPQHF. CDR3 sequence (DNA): TGTGCCAGCAGTCGATTAGGACACTCTAGCAATCAGCCCCAGCATTTT.

The CDR3 sequence is CASSVAGGTQYF. In DNA, the CDR3 is TGTGCCAGCAGCGTGGCCGGAGGGACCCAGTACTTC. The V call is TRBV9, the J call TRBJ2-5; TRBD2 is a possible D gene (5 bases). The CDR3 runs to 12 residues. Between the trimmed V and J ends, which lost 2 bases and 7 bases, there was a span of 9 bases. Germline V gene sequence: CDR1 SGDLS, CDR2 YYNGEE.

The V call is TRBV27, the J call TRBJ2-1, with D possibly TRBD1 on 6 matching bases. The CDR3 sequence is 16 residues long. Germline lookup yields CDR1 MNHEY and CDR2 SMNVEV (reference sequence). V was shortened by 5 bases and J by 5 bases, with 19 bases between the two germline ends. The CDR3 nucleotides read TGTGCCAGCAGTCGGGAACAGGGAACCCCACACAATGAGCAGTTCTTC. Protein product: CASSREQGTPHNEQFF.